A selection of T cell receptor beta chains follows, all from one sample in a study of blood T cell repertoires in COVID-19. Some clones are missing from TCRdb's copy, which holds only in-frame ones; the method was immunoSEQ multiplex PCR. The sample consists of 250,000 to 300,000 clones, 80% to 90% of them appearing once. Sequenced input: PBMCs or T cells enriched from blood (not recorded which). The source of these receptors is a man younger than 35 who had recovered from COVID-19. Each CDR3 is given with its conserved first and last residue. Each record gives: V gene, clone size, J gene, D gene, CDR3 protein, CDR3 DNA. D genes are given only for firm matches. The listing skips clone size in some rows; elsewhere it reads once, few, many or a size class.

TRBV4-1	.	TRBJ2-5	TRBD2	CASSLGLARYQETQYF	TGCGCCAGCAGTCTCGGACTAGCAAGGTACCAAGAGACCCAGTACTTC
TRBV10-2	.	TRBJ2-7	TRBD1	CARWDRGVEQYF	TGCGCCAGGTGGGACAGGGGTGTCGAGCAGTACTTC
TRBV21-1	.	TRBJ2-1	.	CASSKSKASGRARNLKQFF	TGTGCCAGCAGCAAAAGTAAGGCTAGCGGGAGGGCCCGGAACTTGAAGCAGTTCTTC
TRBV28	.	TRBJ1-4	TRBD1	CASSYIGQGASTNEKLFF	TGTGCCAGCAGTTACATAGGACAGGGGGCTTCGACTAATGAAAAACTGTTTTTT
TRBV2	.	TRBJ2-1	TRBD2	CASSEGLAGTNEQFF	TGTGCCAGCAGTGAAGGTCTAGCGGGAACCAATGAGCAGTTCTTC
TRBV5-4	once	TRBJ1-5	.	CASSFFYAGASNQPQHF	TGTGCCAGCAGCTTCTTTTACGCAGGGGCAAGCAATCAGCCCCAGCATTTT
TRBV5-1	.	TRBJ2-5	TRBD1	CASSQGTGQETQYF	TGCGCCAGCAGCCAGGGGACAGGCCAAGAGACCCAGTACTTC
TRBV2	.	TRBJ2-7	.	CASSEAPNSFRDYEQYF	TGTGCCAGCAGTGAGGCCCCGAATAGCTTTCGCGACTACGAGCAGTACTTC
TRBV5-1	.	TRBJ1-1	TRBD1	CASSPVGDRGRNTEAFF	TGCGCCAGCAGCCCCGTAGGGGACAGGGGGCGGAACACTGAAGCTTTCTTT
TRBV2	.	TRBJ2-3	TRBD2	CASRRGDVTDTQYF	TGTGCCAGCAGGCGGGGGGACGTCACAGATACGCAGTATTTT
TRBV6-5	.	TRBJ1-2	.	CASSPSPGVDGYTF	TGTGCCAGCAGTCCCTCTCCAGGGGTAGATGGCTACACCTTC
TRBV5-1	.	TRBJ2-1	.	CASSSTGRNEQFF	TGCGCCAGCAGCTCAACAGGGCGCAATGAGCAGTTCTTC
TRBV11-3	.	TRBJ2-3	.	CASSLGGADTQYF	TGTGCCAGCAGCTTGGGGGGAGCAGATACGCAGTATTTT